Presented here are 2 T cell receptor beta chains from one specimen sequenced in a study of T-cell reconstitution after alpha-beta-depleted transplantation in children. Unique molecular identifiers were built into the TCRbeta library. TCRdb redid the calling of the PCR reads with MiXCR, one entry per CDR3 protein. Of about 640,000 distinct CDR3 sequences in the sample, 16% were seen once. The sample consisted of PBMCs from the stem cell graft donor, taken from the stem cell graft. These TCRs come from a human donor who donated a stem cell graft to a child with acute myeloid leukemia.

In its sample, this clonotype was seen many times. The chain has TRBV25-1 and TRBJ2-1, with no clear D. Trimming stripped 3 bases from V and 4 bases from J, with 7 bases between. Germline V lookup: CDR1 MGHDK, CDR2 SYGVNS. The CDR3 covers 13 residues. The CDR3 loop is CASSEDGYNEQFF. Here the CDR3 DNA reads TGTGCCAGCAGTGAGGACGGGTACAATGAGCAGTTCTTC.

V and J are TRBV24-1 and TRBJ2-1; D ambiguous. Germline V gene sequence: CDR1 KGHDR, CDR2 SFDVKD. V dropped 3 bases and J dropped 8 bases, with 16 bases sitting between them. The CDR3 spans 15 residues. This CDR3 is CATSDPGHTHDEQFF. The CDR3, as DNA: TGTGCCACCAGTGATCCCGGGCATACTCACGATGAGCAGTTCTTC.